The 24 T cell receptor beta chains given below trace back to one sample, sequenced in a study of vaccination and CD4 T cells after COVID-19 (dated by TCRdb to between 2021 and 2022). Library generation was performed with PCR. The data were produced on an Illumina iSeq 100. At the Johns Hopkins FTIC core, DNA from the cultured CD4+ T cells underwent TCR sequencing with the Oncomine TCR Beta short-read assay. TCRdb handled the public reads itself, with Q25 trimming in fastp and clone calling in MiXCR, and kept productive beta chains. Each CDR3 protein appears once, grouped with its most common genes and DNA. The sample table contains over 10,000 distinct CDR3 sequences; only one count was recorded for 76% of them. Jointly, the top ten make up 20% to 25% of the sample. Their antigen targets remain unknown. This specimen's treatment or condition label, interpreted: approximately 9-day PBMC culture with coronavirus spike peptide pools or control peptides (ViraFEST assay).

Sequencing was done on a sample of CD4+ T cells from blood, cultured in vitro. The receptors shown here come from a human donor who had recovered from COVID-19.

As DNA, the CDR3 is TGTGCCAGCAGTTCCCGGGACGAGACCCAGTACTTC. The encoded protein is CASSSRDETQYF. V and J are TRBV27 and TRBJ2-5; perhaps D is TRBD1 or TRBD2 (5 bases each). Germline lookup yields CDR1 MNHEY and CDR2 SMNVEV (reference sequence). V was clipped by 4 bases and J by 5 bases, with 8 bases between them. The CDR3 loop spans 12 amino acids.

The rearrangement links TRBV20-1 to TRBJ2-1; D is undetermined. The V end lost 1 base, the J end lost 13 bases, and 11 bases lay between the germline ends. CDR1 is DFQATT and CDR2 is SNEGSKA in the germline V gene (reference sequence). The CDR3 runs to 11 residues. The DNA of the CDR3 is TGCAGTGCTAGAGTAGAGCCCAACCAGTTCTTC. As protein: CSARVEPNQFF.

The chain employs TRBV6-2 or TRBV6-3 and TRBJ1-5; TRBD1 is a possible D gene (6 bases). Looked up from germline, CDR1 is MNHEY and CDR2 is SVGEGT. The CDR3 spans 14 residues. The V end lost 7 bases, the J end lost 3 bases, and 13 bases lay between the germline ends. CDR3 residues: CASTTDSYNQPQHF. DNA for the CDR3: TGTGCCAGCACTACGGACAGTTACAATCAGCCCCAGCATTTT.

This chain uses TRBV27 with TRBJ1-2; no definite D call. The ends were cut back, 8 bases at V and 3 bases at J, with 16 bases in the middle. This CDR3 is 14 amino acids long. Germline V CDR1 and CDR2: MNHEY, SMNVEV (reference sequence). The CDR3 coding sequence is TGTGCCAGCGGCACTTTACACCTGGACTATGGCTACACCTTC. Translated, it gives CASGTLHLDYGYTF.

The chain uses TRBV7-9 and TRBJ1-2; perhaps TRBD1 as D (5 bases). The CDR3 loop spans 16 amino acids. Trimming cost V 2 bases and J 2 bases, with 15 bases left between them. CDR1 SEHNR and CDR2 FQNEAQ come from the germline V gene (reference sequence). The CDR3 sequence is CASSLRGPRTNYGYTF. Written as DNA, the CDR3 is TGTGCCAGCAGCTTAAGGGGACCCCGAACGAACTATGGCTACACCTTC. The full variable domain, in which reference TRBV7-9 and TRBJ1-2 provide the parts outside the CDR3, is DTGVSQNPRHKITKRGQNVTFRCDPISEHNRLYWYRQTLGQGPEFLTYFQNEAQLEKSRLLSDRFSAERPKGSFSTLEIQRTEQGDSAMYLCASSLRGPRTNYGYTFGSGTRLTVV.

CDR3 loop: CASSLATSGRRSDTQYF. Here the CDR3 DNA reads TGTGCCAGCAGCTTGGCGACTAGCGGGAGGCGGTCAGATACGCAGTATTTT. This chain uses TRBV5-4 with TRBJ2-3; 13 nucleotides line up with TRBD2. CDR1 is SGHNT and CDR2 is YYREEE in the germline V gene (reference sequence). V was pared by 0 bases and J by 4 bases, with 5 bases of the junction left unmatched. This CDR3 has 17 residues.

The chain couples TRBV6-2 or TRBV6-3 to TRBJ1-1; possible D gene TRBD1, 6 bases. The CDR3 is 15 amino acids. Trimming left V 4 bases short and J 4 bases short, with 16 bases between. The germline V gene has CDR1 MNHEY and CDR2 SVGEGT. The CDR3 nucleotides are TGTGCCAGCAGTTCGGGGGGGCACAGGTTCACTGAAGCTTTCTTT. Protein: CASSSGGHRFTEAFF.

This chain links TRBV6-5 with TRBJ2-3; 9 bases align to TRBD1. There are 16 residues in the CDR3. V dropped 2 bases and J dropped 2; count of bases not matched to a gene: 5. CDR1 is MNHEY, CDR2 SVGAGI, per germline. The CDR3 sequence is CASSYGGTGPTDTQYF. The CDR3 bases are TGTGCCAGCAGTTACGGCGGGACAGGGCCCACAGATACGCAGTATTTT.

The chain employs TRBV20-1 and TRBJ2-2; D may correspond to TRBD1 or TRBD2 (6 bases each). Germline values: CDR1 DFQATT, CDR2 SNEGSKA (reference sequence). With 3 bases removed from V and 3 bases from J, the gap between germline ends came to 14 bases. The CDR3 is 15 amino acids. CDR3 nucleotides: TGCAGTGCTAGCGCAGGGGACTTCTACACCGGGGAGCTGTTTTTT. Translation: CSASAGDFYTGELFF.

The chain is built from TRBV20-1 and TRBJ1-1; TRBD1 aligns across 7 bases. The CDR3 is 13 amino acids. Germline CDR1 is DFQATT and CDR2 is SNEGSKA (reference sequence). V dropped 4 bases and J dropped 4; count of bases not matched to a gene: 6. The CDR3 spells CSATGQRFTEAFF. DNA for the CDR3: TGCAGTGCTACGGGACAGCGTTTCACTGAAGCTTTCTTT.

The chain recombines TRBV28 with TRBJ1-5, with 7 bases fitting TRBD1. Germline lookup yields CDR1 MDHEN and CDR2 SYDVKM. Losses at the gene ends were 5 bases for V and 5 bases for J; bases not matched to a gene: 6. The CDR3 extends over 14 amino acids. In DNA, the CDR3 is TGTGCCAGCAGTGAGGGGGCTGGTGATCAGCCCCAGCATTTT. This gives the protein CASSEGAGDQPQHF. Full variable domain (rest looked up from reference TRBV28 and TRBJ1-5): DVKVTQSSRYLVKRTGEKVFLECVQDMDHENMFWYRQDPGLGLRLIYFSYDVKMKEKGDIPEGYSVSREKKERFSLILESASTNQTSMYLCASSEGAGDQPQHFGDGTRLSIL.

V usage is TRBV24-1 and J usage is TRBJ2-6, with D maybe TRBD1 (5 bases). Trimming removed 12 bases from V and 0 bases from J, with 17 bases in between. Germline V gene lookup returns CDR1 KGHDR and CDR2 SFDVKD. The CDR3 consists of 16 residues. Here the CDR3 reads CASGPGPFSGANVLTF. CDR3 bases: TGTGCCTCCGGCCCAGGGCCCTTCTCTGGGGCCAACGTCCTGACTTTC.

V gene TRBV7-9 combines with J gene TRBJ1-2; possibly TRBD1 for D (6 bases). The CDR3 is 14 amino acids. Per the germline V gene, CDR1 is SEHNR and CDR2 is FQNEAQ (reference sequence). Trimming removed 4 bases from V and 8 bases from J, with 17 bases in between. This CDR3 is CASSSLGRGGGYTF. For the CDR3, the DNA is TGTGCCAGCAGCTCCCTGGGGAGAGGGGGAGGCTACACCTTC.

The V call is TRBV24-1, the J call TRBJ2-1, with D unclear. Deletions cut 1 base from V and 4 bases from J, with 10 bases between. This CDR3 is built from 15 residues. CDR1 KGHDR and CDR2 SFDVKD come from the germline V gene. CDR3: CATSDFNNPYNEQFF. As DNA, the CDR3 is TGTGCCACCAGTGATTTCAACAATCCTTACAATGAGCAGTTCTTC.

This clonotype was seen a handful of times. The chain is built from TRBV7-9 and TRBJ1-6; possible D gene TRBD1, 6 bases. The CDR3 runs 16 residues. Trimming shortened V by 5 bases and J by 8 bases, and 19 bases separated the two germline ends. CDR1 is SEHNR, CDR2 FQNEAQ, per germline (reference sequence). The CDR3 sequence: CASSSTQQGRHSPLHF. For the CDR3, the DNA is TGTGCCAGCAGCAGCACCCAACAGGGAAGGCATTCACCCCTCCACTTT.

V usage is TRBV7-6 and J usage is TRBJ1-6, with a possible D match to TRBD1 (5 bases). The ends were cut back, 1 base at V and 7 bases at J, with 14 bases in the middle. Germline-derived CDR1 and CDR2 are SGHVS and FNYEAQ. This CDR3 comprises 16 residues. The CDR3 DNA reads as TGTGCCAGCAGCTTAGGGTCAGGGTCAGGAAATTCACCCCTCCACTTT. Protein sequence: CASSLGSGSGNSPLHF.

CDR3 coding DNA: TGTGCTAGTGGCGGGGACACCATGAACACTGAAGCTTTCTTT. Its protein product is CASGGDTMNTEAFF. V is TRBV12-5 and J is TRBJ1-1; D is perhaps TRBD1 (6 bases). The CDR3 totals 14 residues. Between the trimmed V and J ends, which lost 6 bases and 0 bases, there was a span of 11 bases. Germline V gene data show CDR1 as LGHNT and CDR2 as FRNRAP.

Turning to this clonotype: Sequence at one end of the junction differs from germline and may be a read error. This sequence joins TRBV6-1 and TRBJ2-7; TRBD1 aligns across 10 bases. The CDR3 runs 13 residues. CDR1 and CDR2 (germline): MNHNS, SASEGT. The chain's CDR3 is CASRTGGVNEQYF. The DNA for the CDR3 is TGCGCCAGCAGGACAGGGGGAGTCAACGAGCAGTACTTC.

V gene TRBV20-1 combines with J gene TRBJ1-2; TRBD1 might be the D (5 bases). The CDR3 runs to 14 residues. In germline, CDR1 is DFQATT, CDR2 SNEGSKA (reference sequence). Trimming removed 0 bases from V and 4 bases from J, with 12 bases in between. The CDR3: CSARDLGRSYGYTF. CDR3 DNA sequence: TGCAGTGCTAGAGATTTGGGACGGTCCTATGGCTACACCTTC.

The chain links TRBV24-1 to TRBJ2-5, with 7 nucleotides matching TRBD1. J gave up 2 bases and V 8 bases, and 4 bases lay outside the gene matches. Per germline, CDR1 KGHDR and CDR2 SFDVKD. CDR3 length: 13 amino acids. The CDR3 DNA follows: TGTGCCACCACCTTGACAGGGCAAGAGACCCAGTACTTC. Its protein is CATTLTGQETQYF.

The chain links TRBV20-1 to TRBJ2-3; 7 nucleotides match TRBD1. From germline, CDR1 is DFQATT and CDR2 SNEGSKA (reference sequence). Trimming removed 7 bases from V and 2 bases from J; junction bases left unmatched: 9. The CDR3 is made up of 14 amino acids. The CDR3 DNA is TGCAGTGGCGGACGAAGGGGGCACACAGATACGCAGTATTTT. It translates to CSGGRRGHTDTQYF.

A few counts support this clonotype. The chain links TRBV28 to TRBJ1-5; D may be TRBD1 (5 bases). Germline CDR1 is MDHEN and CDR2 is SYDVKM. There are 15 residues in the CDR3. V gave up 2 bases and J gave up 2 bases, with 10 bases separating them. CDR3 region: CASSLTGARNQPQHF. CDR3 DNA sequence: TGTGCCAGCAGTTTAACTGGGGCGCGCAATCAGCCCCAGCATTTT.

This clonotype has just a few counts. V is TRBV12-3 or TRBV12-4 and J is TRBJ1-2; unclear D gene. The V and J ends lost 0 bases and 3 bases respectively, with 11 bases between them. The CDR3 has 15 residues. CDR3 nucleotides: TGTGCCAGCAGTTTAGCTGGTGCCGGAGACTATGGCTACACCTTC. It encodes CASSLAGAGDYGYTF.

This chain connects TRBV6-1 to TRBJ1-5; D uncertain. V was clipped by 10 bases and J by 0 bases, with 10 bases between them. CDR3 length equals 13 residues. Germline V lookup: CDR1 MNHNS, CDR2 SASEGT. The CDR3 region has the DNA TGTGCCATAAAGGATTATAGCAATCAGCCCCAGCATTTT. Residues: CAIKDYSNQPQHF.